Following are 7 T cell receptor beta chains from one sample sequenced in a study of regulatory T cells in long-lasting Graves disease. Library construction for TCR beta used iRepertoire HTBI primers and Arm-PCR of CDR3 regions. TCRdb ran MiXCR on the multiplex PCR reads and lists one entry per CDR3 protein. The sample shows roughly 490,000 distinct CDR3 sequences, approximately 23% of them seen only once. As to time point: persistent/refractory GD, antithyroid drugs over 5 years with positive TRAb. Preparation of the TCR library used RNA extracted from PBMCs. The input for sequencing was peripheral blood mononuclear cells (PBMCs), taken when the disease was refractory, from a patient treated with antithyroid drugs. These receptors were obtained from a female donor with Graves disease.

This clonotype was seen only a few times. J is TRBJ1-4 and V is TRBV7-9; 7 bases line up with TRBD1. Germline V lookup: CDR1 SEHNR, CDR2 FQNEAQ (reference sequence). The CDR3 extends over 20 amino acids. Unmatched junction bases numbered 14, after V lost 1 base and J lost 0 bases. The CDR3 nucleotides read TGTGCCAGCAGCTTAGGTAACCGGTGGGGGACAGCGGCAACTAATGAAAAACTGTTTTTT. It is translated as CASSLGNRWGTAATNEKLFF.

The table lists this clonotype with many counts. This chain joins TRBV7-9 and TRBJ1-1; a possible D gene is TRBD1 (5 bases). The ends were cut back, 8 bases at V and 2 bases at J, with 12 bases in the middle. Germline values: CDR1 SEHNR, CDR2 FQNEAQ (reference sequence). The CDR3 covers 13 residues. The CDR3 region is CASGRGLNTEAFF. The CDR3 bases are TGTGCCAGCGGAAGGGGCTTAAACACTGAAGCTTTCTTT.

The chain carries TRBV5-1 and TRBJ1-1; D is possibly TRBD1 (6 bases). The CDR3 is 13 amino acids. CDR1 and CDR2 (germline): SGHRS, YFSETQ. V gave up 5 bases and J gave up 6 bases, with 14 bases separating them. CDR3 DNA sequence: TGCGCCAGCAGGGTCGGGGGGGCCGCTGAAGCTTTCTTT. Its translation: CASRVGGAAEAFF.

This clonotype was recorded a few times. The chain links TRBV5-1 to TRBJ1-2; 8 positions match TRBD1. The V gene end was trimmed by 0 bases and the J gene end by 8 bases; junction bases not matched to a gene: 6. The CDR3 is 14 residues long. The germline V gene encodes CDR1 SGHRS and CDR2 YFSETQ. As DNA, the CDR3 is TGCGCCAGCAGCTTGGGGACAGGGACACAAGGCTACACCTTC. It is translated as CASSLGTGTQGYTF.

This clonotype has at least ten counts. The V and J genes are TRBV12-3 or TRBV12-4 and TRBJ1-2; maybe TRBD1 (5 bases). This CDR3 region has 13 residues. With 4 bases removed from V and 2 bases from J, the gap between germline ends came to 8 bases. The chain's CDR3 is CASSWEGNYGYTF. DNA for the CDR3: TGTGCCAGCAGTTGGGAGGGGAACTATGGCTACACCTTC.

This clonotype was found many times. The rearrangement joins TRBV20-1 to TRBJ1-2; 7 nucleotides match TRBD1. The CDR3 loop spans 13 amino acids. V was pared by 5 bases and J by 5 bases, with 8 bases of the junction left unmatched. Germline CDR1 and CDR2: DFQATT and SNEGSKA (reference sequence). The CDR3 DNA reads as TGCAGTGCTCTCAGGGGGGATGAATATGGCTACACCTTC. Translation gives CSALRGDEYGYTF.

The chain has TRBV10-3 and TRBJ1-2, with TRBD1 as a possible D gene (6 bases). The CDR3 spans 16 residues. Trimming removed 1 base from V and 3 bases from J, with 15 bases in between. Looked up from germline, CDR1 is ENHRY and CDR2 is SYGVKD. CDR3 loop: CAISELPAGVDYGYTF. The CDR3 region has the DNA TGTGCCATCAGTGAGTTACCGGCAGGGGTGGACTATGGCTACACCTTC.